A single sample is the source of the 13 T cell receptor beta chains below, sequenced in a study of T cells after yellow fever vaccination (dated 2019 in TCRdb). Interpreted using the paper, the treatment or condition label stands for: live attenuated yellow fever vaccine strain. The library came from 5' RACE. Data came from an Illumina NovaSeq 6000. TCRdb reprocessed the public reads (quality trimming at Q25 with fastp, clone calling with MiXCR) and kept in-frame beta chains. Duplicate CDR3 protein sequences are folded into a single record with the most common DNA and genes. The sample has 300,000 to 350,000 distinct CDR3 sequences on record, around 11% of them singletons. Under 4% of the sample belongs to the ten largest clones. This specimen consisted of CD4+ T cells sorted from PBMCs, obtained 45 days after the yellow fever booster vaccination. Source of these receptors: a man aged 18 to 30 who received the YFV17D yellow fever vaccine.

The J gene is TRBJ2-3, the V gene TRBV7-2; tentatively, D is TRBD2 (6 bases). The CDR3 covers 16 residues. Germline V CDR1 and CDR2: SGHTA, FQGNSA. V lost 2 bases, J lost 0 bases, and 12 bases lay in between. DNA of the CDR3: TGTGCCAGCAGCTTACAGGTGGGGACTAGCACAGATACGCAGTATTTT. This sequence encodes CASSLQVGTSTDTQYF. Combining the CDR3 with reference TRBV7-2 and TRBJ2-3 gives the whole variable domain GAGVSQSPSNKVTEKGKDVELRCDPISGHTALYWYRQSLGQGLEFLIYFQGNSAPDKSGLPSDRFSAERTGGSVSTLTIQRTQQEDSAVYLCASSLQVGTSTDTQYFGPGTRLTVL.

V gene TRBV7-9 combines with J gene TRBJ1-4; 7 bases fit TRBD1. The CDR3 totals 15 residues. With V trimmed by 1 base and J by 5 bases, 4 bases remained unmatched. The germline gives CDR1 SEHNR, CDR2 FQNEAQ (reference sequence). CDR3 nucleotides: TGTGCCAGCAGCTTAGGTGACAGGGAGAATGAAAAACTGTTTTTT. Amino acids: CASSLGDRENEKLFF.

V and J are TRBV7-3 and TRBJ2-3; possibly TRBD2 for D (5 bases). The CDR3 is made up of 14 amino acids. V lost 4 bases, J lost 4 bases, and 12 bases lay in between. The V gene's germline CDR1 is SGHTA and CDR2 FQGTGA. CDR3: CASSSVGLSDTQYF. CDR3 in DNA: TGTGCCAGCAGCTCGGTAGGACTTTCAGATACGCAGTATTTT.

The chain recombines TRBV5-4 with TRBJ1-1, with 8 bases fitting TRBD1. The CDR3 extends over 14 amino acids. Germline CDR1 SGHNT, CDR2 YYREEE (reference sequence). Unmatched junction bases numbered 5, after V lost 4 bases and J lost 3 bases. CDR3 DNA: TGTGCCAGCAGCGACGTGACAGGGGACACTGAAGCTTTCTTT. Amino acids: CASSDVTGDTEAFF.

This chain connects TRBV12-3 or TRBV12-4 to TRBJ1-2; D possibly corresponds to TRBD1 (6 bases). This CDR3 spans 14 amino acids. V was trimmed by 5 bases and J by 3 bases, leaving 13 bases between them. CDR3 loop: CASSPQGFDYGYTF. The CDR3, as DNA: TGTGCCAGCAGTCCACAGGGTTTTGACTATGGCTACACCTTC.

This clonotype has only a few counts. The rearrangement links TRBV7-2 to TRBJ2-5; 9 bases map to TRBD2. This CDR3 spans 15 amino acids. Trimming removed 5 bases from V and 5 bases from J; junction bases left unmatched: 9. Germline CDR1 SGHTA, CDR2 FQGNSA. The CDR3 DNA follows: TGTGCCAGCAGCCGTATAAGCGGGGGGCAGGAGACCCAGTACTTC. Protein: CASSRISGGQETQYF.

The chain combines TRBV7-3 with TRBJ2-3; the match to TRBD2 covers 13 bases. The germline CDR1 and CDR2 sequences are SGHTA and FQGTGA. Unmatched junction bases numbered 6, after V lost 5 bases and J lost 1 base. This CDR3 has 17 amino acids. The CDR3 DNA reads TGTGCCAGCAGCCCACTCGGACTAGCGGGGGGCACAGATACGCAGTATTTT. Its protein product is CASSPLGLAGGTDTQYF. The full variable domain, its missing parts supplied by reference TRBV7-3 and TRBJ2-3, is GAGVSQTPSNKVTEKGKYVELRCDPISGHTALYWYRQSLGQGPEFLIYFQGTGAADDSGLPNDRFFAVRPEGSVSTLKIQRTERGDSAVYLCASSPLGLAGGTDTQYFGPGTRLTVL.

This chain uses TRBV13 with TRBJ2-3; possibly TRBD1 for D (6 bases). This CDR3 spans 16 amino acids. Between the trimmed V and J ends, which lost 2 bases and 0 bases, there was a span of 12 bases. Germline CDR1 is PRHDT and CDR2 is FYEKMQ (reference sequence). As DNA, the CDR3 is TGTGCCAGCAGCTTACAAGGGGGTGCTAGCACAGATACGCAGTATTTT. The encoded protein is CASSLQGGASTDTQYF.

In its sample, this clonotype was seen a few times. V usage is TRBV6-2 or TRBV6-3 and J usage is TRBJ2-7; D unresolved. The germline CDR1 and CDR2 sequences are MNHEY and SVGEGT. V was pared by 5 bases and J by 6 bases, with 14 bases between. The CDR3 consists of 13 residues. The DNA for the CDR3 is TGTGCCAGCAGTGGGTTAGTCTGGGGCGAGCAGTACTTC. Its translation is CASSGLVWGEQYF.

The chain carries TRBV19 and TRBJ2-5; TRBD1 matches 8 bases. The CDR3 is 16 residues long. The ends lost 6 bases at V and 2 bases at J; junction bases unmatched: 11. CDR1 LNHDA and CDR2 SQIVND come from the germline V gene (reference sequence). The CDR3, as DNA: TGTGCCAGTAGCAATCCGGGACAGGTGATACAAGAGACCCAGTACTTC. It specifies CASSNPGQVIQETQYF. Drawing the rest from reference TRBV19 and TRBJ2-5, the complete variable domain is DGGITQSPKYLFRKEGQNVTLSCEQNLNHDAMYWYRQDPGQGLRLIYYSQIVNDFQKGDIAEGYSVSREKKESFPLTVTSAQKNPTAFYLCASSNPGQVIQETQYFGPGTRLLVL.

This clonotype appeared a few times. The chain is built from TRBV12-5 and TRBJ1-1; D might be TRBD1 (6 bases). V was shortened by 2 bases and J by 4 bases, with 14 bases between the two germline ends. Germline CDR1 and CDR2: LGHNT and FRNRAP. The CDR3 has 15 residues. CDR3 sequence reads: CASGLSIEGGTEAFF. CDR3 DNA sequence: TGTGCTAGTGGTTTGAGTATTGAAGGGGGCACTGAAGCTTTCTTT.

This clonotype was seen a few times. The chain combines TRBV19 with TRBJ2-1; 7 positions agree with TRBD1. This CDR3 contains 16 residues. V lost 9 bases, J lost 0 bases, and 11 bases stayed unmatched. Looked up from germline, CDR1 is LNHDA and CDR2 is SQIVND (reference sequence). CDR3 residues: CASCDSTGTSYNEQFF. CDR3 coding DNA: TGTGCCAGCTGCGATTCGACAGGGACCTCCTACAATGAGCAGTTCTTC.

The table lists this clonotype with a few counts. The chain employs TRBV4-1 and TRBJ2-1, with 10 positions matching TRBD1. CDR3 length: 14 residues. The V segment lost 4 bases and the J segment 9 bases; nucleotides outside the gene matches: 6. The germline V gene encodes CDR1 MGHRA and CDR2 YSYEKL. This CDR3 reads CASSLPGQGFEQFF. The DNA of the CDR3 is TGCGCCAGCAGCCTACCGGGACAGGGGTTTGAGCAGTTCTTC.